Here is one T cell receptor beta chain with its context. No antigen is known for it. This sample was taken from a study of OX40 agonist ivuxolimab in advanced cancers. Study background: The group had a mean age of about 64 years, ranged from about 23 to 85, and was 82.7% male. Study results and limitations: Clonal expansion in partial responders at 0.1-3.0 mg/kg ranked among the lowest. Some nonresponders additionally presented with little normalized T-cell clonal expansion.

CDR3 length: 12 amino acids. Per germline, CDR1 SGHTA and CDR2 FQGTGA. Trimming stripped 1 base from V and 4 bases from J, with 4 bases between. Profiled with immunoSEQ multiplex PCR; TCRdb holds only in-frame clones, not every one. The sample yields more than 100,000 clones, 90% seen once. The material sequenced was CD4+ or CD8+ T cells sorted from blood, taken in a trial of the OX40 agonist ivuxolimab. The V call is TRBV7-3, the J call TRBJ1-1; D not certain. The origin of this receptor is an adult with an advanced solid tumor such as melanoma, head and neck, liver or kidney cancer. This CDR3 reads CASSLRGTEAFF. CDR3 DNA sequence: TGTGCCAGCAGCTTAAGGGGCACTGAAGCTTTCTTT.